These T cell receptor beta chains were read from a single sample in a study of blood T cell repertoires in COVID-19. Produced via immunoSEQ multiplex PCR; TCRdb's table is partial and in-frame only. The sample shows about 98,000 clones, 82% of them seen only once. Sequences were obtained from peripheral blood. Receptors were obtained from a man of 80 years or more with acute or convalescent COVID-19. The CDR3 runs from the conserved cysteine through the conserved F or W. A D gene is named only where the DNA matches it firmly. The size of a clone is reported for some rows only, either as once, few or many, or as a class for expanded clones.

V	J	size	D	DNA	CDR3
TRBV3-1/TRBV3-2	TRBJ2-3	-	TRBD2	TGTGCCAGCACCGCAGGGCTAGCGGAGACCACAGATACGCAGTATTTT	CASTAGLAETTDTQYF
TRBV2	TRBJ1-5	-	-	TGTGCCAGCTGCCGGTCGAATCAGCCCCAGCATTTT	CASCRSNQPQHF
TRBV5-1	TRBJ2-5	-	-	TGCGCCAGCAGCCTAGAGAGCTTGGACCAAGAGACCCAGTACTTC	CASSLESLDQETQYF
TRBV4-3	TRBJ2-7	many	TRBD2	TGCGCCAGCAGCCAAGAAGTCCTAGCGGGGCTCTACGAGCAGTACTTC	CASSQEVLAGLYEQYF
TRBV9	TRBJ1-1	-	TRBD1	TGTGCCAGCAGCCGAACCGAACAGGGGCTCACTGAAGCTTTCTTT	CASSRTEQGLTEAFF
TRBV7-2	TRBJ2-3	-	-	TGTGCCAGCAGCTTATCTGTGCCCGGGGTAAATACGCAGTATTTT	CASSLSVPGVNTQYF
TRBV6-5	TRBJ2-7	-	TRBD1	TGTGCCAGCAGTTACTCACGGACAGGGGTTCAGCAGTACTTC	CASSYSRTGVQQYF
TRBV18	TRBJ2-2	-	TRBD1	TGTGCCAGCTCTCCAGGACAGGGAGAAAAACACGGGGAGCTGTTTTTT	CASSPGQGEKHGELFF
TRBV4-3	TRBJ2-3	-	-	TGCGCCAGCAGCCAAGATCGGGCCAGGGGCGCAGATACGCAGTATTTT	CASSQDRARGADTQYF
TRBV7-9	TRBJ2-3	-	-	TGTGCCAGCAGCCCCCGGAGCCTGGGACATCTCACAGATACGCAGTATTTT	CASSPRSLGHLTDTQYF
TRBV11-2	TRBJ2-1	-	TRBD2	TGTGCCAGCAGCTTATTAGGCCTAGCGGGGAACAATGAGCAGTTCTTC	CASSLLGLAGNNEQFF
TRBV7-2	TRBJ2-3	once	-	TGTGCCAGCAGCGAGTTACGGACAGATACGCAGTATTTT	CASSELRTDTQYF
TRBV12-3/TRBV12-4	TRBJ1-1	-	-	TGTGCCAGCAGTTTAGCGCAGGTCACTGAAGCTTTCTTT	CASSLAQVTEAFF
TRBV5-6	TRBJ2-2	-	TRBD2	TGTGCCAGCAGACTGCGGGGGGCGGACACCGGGGAGCTGTTTTTT	CASRLRGADTGELFF
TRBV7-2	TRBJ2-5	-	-	TGTGCCAGCAGCTTGGCCAGGCTCTCGGAGACCCAGTACTTC	CASSLARLSETQYF
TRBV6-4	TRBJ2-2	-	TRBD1	TGTGCCAGCAGCGCCGGGACAGGGTCTGTCGGGGAGCTGTTTTTT	CASSAGTGSVGELFF
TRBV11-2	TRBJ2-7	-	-	TGTGCCAGCAGCACCACCCGGGACAAGGTTACCTACGAGCAGTACTTC	CASSTTRDKVTYEQYF
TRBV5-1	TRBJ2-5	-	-	TGCGCCAGCAGCTTGAAAACAGCCCAAGAGACCCAGTACTTC	CASSLKTAQETQYF
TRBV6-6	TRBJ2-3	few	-	TGTGCCAGCAGTTACCCCGGTCACGGTAGTTCAGATACGCAGTATTTT	CASSYPGHGSSDTQYF
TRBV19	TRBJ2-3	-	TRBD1	TGTGCCAGTAGTATTCAGGACAGGACTTGGGGAACAGATACGCAGTATTTT	CASSIQDRTWGTDTQYF
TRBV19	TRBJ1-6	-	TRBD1	TGTGCCAGTAGTACTCTCCGGACAGGGACCCTCCACTTT	CASSTLRTGTLHF
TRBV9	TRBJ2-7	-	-	TGTGCCAGCAGCGTAGCTCTCTTTACGGGCGAGCAGTACTTC	CASSVALFTGEQYF
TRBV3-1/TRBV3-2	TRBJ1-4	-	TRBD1	TGTGCCAGCAGCCAAGGGACAGGGGGTCGTTCTAATGAAAAACTGTTTTTT	CASSQGTGGRSNEKLFF
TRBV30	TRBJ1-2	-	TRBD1	TGTGCCTGGAGCGAGTCTATGACAGGGCGGAGTGGCTACACCTTC	CAWSESMTGRSGYTF
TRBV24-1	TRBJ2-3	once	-	TGTGCCACCAGTGATCCACAGGGACACCAGCAGGCAGATACGCAGTATTTT	CATSDPQGHQQADTQYF
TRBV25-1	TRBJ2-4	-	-	TGTGCCAGCAGTGAACCGACAGTGAAAAACATTCAGTACTTC	CASSEPTVKNIQYF
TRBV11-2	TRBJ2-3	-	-	TGTGCCAGCAGCTTAGGACAAATTTACAACACAGATACGCAGTATTTT	CASSLGQIYNTDTQYF
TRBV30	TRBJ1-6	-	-	TGTGCCTGGAGTGGGGACATTTTGAATTCACCCCTCCACTTT	CAWSGDILNSPLHF
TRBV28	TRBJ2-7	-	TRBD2	TGTGCCAGCAGTTTCCCCGGGACTAGCGGGATTGGCCGATCCTACGAGCAGTACTTC	CASSFPGTSGIGRSYEQYF
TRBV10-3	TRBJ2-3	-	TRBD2	TGTGCCATCAGTGAGTCCTTCTTCGGGGGGGGGACAGATACGCAGTATTTT	CAISESFFGGGTDTQYF
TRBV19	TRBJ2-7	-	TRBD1	TGTGCCAGTCAGGGGACAGACGCCTACGAGCAGTACTTC	CASQGTDAYEQYF
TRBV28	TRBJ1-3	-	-	TGTGCCACTATGGGAAACACCATATATTTT	CATMGNTIYF
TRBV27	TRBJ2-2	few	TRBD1	TGTGCCAGCAGCCTAGGGACAGGGGGGTTCGGGGAGCTGTTTTTT	CASSLGTGGFGELFF